Described below is a single T cell receptor beta chain sequence and its context. Antigen: not known. The sample belongs to a study of CXCR3-negative and CXCR3-positive naive CD8 T cells. Study results and limitations: Relative to CXCR3-negative naive cells, CXCR3-positive naive cells had more hydrophobic TRB CDR3s.

Germline V CDR1 and CDR2: SGHDN, FVKESK. There are 13 residues in the CDR3. In preparing the TRB cDNA libraries, 5' RACE with UMI labels was used. Following a re-call of the 5' RACE reads, TCRdb has one entry per CDR3 protein and lacks DNA. This sample's clone table lists 90,000 to 100,000 distinct CDR3 sequences. This sequence was found in a human donor in good health. Some clones in this sample may be carry-over from other donors' samples. Sequenced material: naive CXCR3- CD8+ T cells from blood. Described subset: CD45RO-CCR7+CD27+CD95- naive CD8+ T cells lacking CXCR3 (TNR3-). The V gene is TRBV14, the J gene TRBJ2-7. CDR3 region: CAGSQDLGLEQYF.